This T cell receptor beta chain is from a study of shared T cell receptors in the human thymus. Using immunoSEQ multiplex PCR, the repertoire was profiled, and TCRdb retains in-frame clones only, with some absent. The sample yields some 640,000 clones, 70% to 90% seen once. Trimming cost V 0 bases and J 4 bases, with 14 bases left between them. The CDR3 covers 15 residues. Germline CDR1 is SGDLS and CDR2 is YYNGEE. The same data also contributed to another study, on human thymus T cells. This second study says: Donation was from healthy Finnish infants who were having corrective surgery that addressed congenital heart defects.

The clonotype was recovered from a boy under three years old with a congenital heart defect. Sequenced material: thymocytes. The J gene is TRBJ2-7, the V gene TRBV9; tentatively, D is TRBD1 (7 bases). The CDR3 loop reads CASSVDPEGAYEQYF. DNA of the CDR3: TGTGCCAGCAGCGTAGATCCGGAGGGGGCGTACGAGCAGTACTTC. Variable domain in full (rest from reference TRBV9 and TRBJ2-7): DSGVTQTPKHLITATGQRVTLRCSPRSGDLSVYWYQQSLDQGLQFLIQYYNGEERAKGNILERFSAQQFPDLHSELNLSSLELGDSALYFCASSVDPEGAYEQYFGPGTRLTVT.